This TCR beta chain came from a study of cytomegalovirus exposure and HLA in healthy donors. General observations from the study: Later analysis suggested links between common viral pathogens and several top significant clusters. For most TCR beta V segments, an earlier analysis put the productive rate at about 87% or about 30% of the time.

The CDR3 spans 13 residues. Trimming removed 7 bases from V and 3 bases from J, with 13 bases in between. The germline CDR1 and CDR2 sequences are SNHLY and FYNNEI. PCR was performed using 60 Vbeta and 13 Jbeta primers. The assay was immunoSEQ multiplex PCR, and TCRdb's table has in-frame clones only and misses some. The table has 100,000 to 150,000 clones, around 73% seen once; the top ten hold 11%. As regards this clone: Its antigen is currently unknown.

This receptor was identified in a young man in good health and CMV-seropositive. The gene calls are TRBV2 and TRBJ2-7; D may be TRBD2 (6 bases). The sequencing sample was made of PBMCs. CDR3 sequence reads: CASTASASYEQYF. Here the CDR3 DNA reads TGTGCCAGCACGGCTAGCGCTAGCTACGAGCAGTACTTC.